What follows are 29 T cell receptor beta chains derived from one specimen sequenced in a study of T-cell reconstitution after alpha-beta-depleted transplantation in children. Unique molecular identifiers were incorporated during preparation of the TCRbeta library. One entry per CDR3 protein, called by TCRdb with MiXCR from the PCR reads. This repertoire shows some 120,000 distinct CDR3 sequences, around a tenth found once; its top ten account for approximately 25%. The sequencing here drew on PBMCs, mostly from graft donor cells, taken 180 days after TCRalphabeta/CD19-depleted stem cell transplant. Source of these receptors: a girl under two years old who had a stem cell transplant for combined immunodeficiency, so the T cells may come from the graft donor.

This chain connects TRBV29-1 to TRBJ2-2, with 13 bases matching TRBD2. Trimming removed 6 bases from V and 5 bases from J; junction bases left unmatched: 6. The CDR3 has 15 amino acids. Germline CDR1 SQVTM, CDR2 ANQGSEA. CDR3 in amino acids: CSVSGTSGKTGELFF. DNA for the CDR3: TGCAGCGTATCCGGGACTAGCGGGAAAACCGGGGAGCTGTTTTTT.

V gene TRBV11-2 combines with J gene TRBJ2-6; 9 bases are a match to TRBD2. Germline-derived CDR1 and CDR2 are SGHAT and FQNNGV. The junction had 12 bases not matched to a gene; V was cut back by 5 bases and J by 4 bases. The CDR3 totals 18 residues. CDR3 sequence (DNA): TGTGCCAGCAGCCATTTATTTGCGGGGGGGACCGGGGCCAACGTCCTGACTTTC. Residues: CASSHLFAGGTGANVLTF.

In its sample, this clonotype was seen a few times. This chain connects TRBV5-1 to TRBJ2-3, with 9 nucleotides matching TRBD2. The CDR3 has 17 amino acids. The V gene's germline CDR1 is SGHRS and CDR2 YFSETQ. V trimming: 4 bases; J trimming: 4 bases; junction bases outside the gene matches: 13. CDR3 protein: CASSPLNSGSVADTQYF. For the CDR3, the DNA is TGCGCCAGCAGCCCCCTTAATAGCGGGAGTGTCGCAGATACGCAGTATTTT.

This clonotype has a handful of counts. The V call is TRBV6-2 or TRBV6-3, the J call TRBJ2-1; 9 bases are a match to TRBD1. The V and J ends lost 7 bases and 5 bases, in that order; junction bases with no gene match: 18. Per the germline V gene, CDR1 is MNHEY and CDR2 is SVGEGT. The CDR3 sequence is 18 residues long. CDR3 DNA: TGTGCCAGCACGATCACAGGGGGCTCTAGGATTTGGGACAATGAGCAGTTCTTC. Translation: CASTITGGSRIWDNEQFF.

This clonotype was seen a handful of times. This chain uses TRBV20-1 with TRBJ2-7; the D is unclear. The CDR3 totals 12 residues. Trimming took 3 bases from V and 1 from J, leaving 7 bases between them. Germline assignment: CDR1 DFQATT and CDR2 SNEGSKA (reference sequence). The CDR3 reads CSASPSSYEQYF. The CDR3 DNA reads as TGCAGTGCTAGCCCCTCTTCCTACGAGCAGTACTTC.

This clonotype was observed a handful of times. The chain combines TRBV7-2 with TRBJ2-1, with 8 positions matching TRBD1. With 8 bases clipped from V and 2 bases from J, the junction kept 8 bases outside the gene matches. CDR3 length: 15 residues. Germline lookup yields CDR1 SGHTA and CDR2 FQGNSA. Here the CDR3 DNA reads TGTGCCAGCTTAAGGGGGACAGGAGCCTACAATGAGCAGTTCTTC. Its protein is CASLRGTGAYNEQFF. Together with reference TRBV7-2 and TRBJ2-1, the CDR3 gives the full variable domain: GAGVSQSPSNKVTEKGKDVELRCDPISGHTALYWYRQSLGQGLEFLIYFQGNSAPDKSGLPSDRFSAERTGGSVSTLTIQRTQQEDSAVYLCASLRGTGAYNEQFFGPGTRLTVL.

The CDR3 protein is CASSLPGLAGVYEQYF. The CDR3 coding sequence is TGTGCCAGCAGTCTCCCGGGACTAGCGGGAGTCTACGAGCAGTACTTC. The chain has TRBV27 and TRBJ2-7; 14 nucleotides align to TRBD2. The V gene end was trimmed by 5 bases and the J gene end by 3 bases; junction bases not matched to a gene: 6. The CDR3 sequence is 16 residues long. Germline-derived CDR1 and CDR2 are MNHEY and SMNVEV (reference sequence).

CDR3 DNA: TGTGCCAGCAGCTTAGAGGGAATCCAGCCCCAGCATTTT. Its protein product is CASSLEGIQPQHF. J is TRBJ1-5 and V is TRBV7-2; D is uncertain. CDR1 and CDR2 (germline): SGHTA, FQGNSA. The CDR3 spans 13 residues. V lost 1 base and J 7 bases, leaving 8 bases between the germline ends.

The rearrangement joins TRBV6-2 or TRBV6-3 to TRBJ2-4; 8 bases map to TRBD2. V gave up 6 bases and J gave up 0 bases; unmatched junction bases: 16. The length of the CDR3 is 19 residues. Germline CDR1 MNHEY, CDR2 SVGEGT. In DNA, the CDR3 is TGTGCCAGCAGCCTTAGCCCGGTACTAGCGGACCTAGCCAAAAACATTCAGTACTTC. Its protein product is CASSLSPVLADLAKNIQYF.

The genes are TRBV18 and TRBJ2-7; D gene uncertain. The V end was cut by 5 bases, the J end by 0 bases, with 5 bases between. Germline V gene sequence: CDR1 KGHSH, CDR2 LQKENI. This CDR3 spans 12 amino acids. The CDR3 region is CASSGSSYEQYF. The CDR3 nucleotides are TGTGCCAGCTCAGGAAGCTCCTACGAGCAGTACTTC.

The chain employs TRBV20-1 and TRBJ2-7, with D uncertain. V lost 1 base and J 3 bases, leaving 13 bases between the germline ends. Germline values: CDR1 DFQATT, CDR2 SNEGSKA (reference sequence). The CDR3 has 14 amino acids. CDR3 sequence reads: CSARVGTNNYEQYF. The DNA for the CDR3 is TGCAGTGCTAGAGTCGGTACTAACAACTACGAGCAGTACTTC.

The chain employs TRBV20-1 and TRBJ2-1, with D hard to call. V dropped 1 base and J dropped 0 bases, with 13 bases sitting between them. CDR1 and CDR2 from the germline V gene are DFQATT and SNEGSKA (reference sequence). The CDR3 consists of 16 residues. This CDR3 is CSARGWGPISYNEQFF. The CDR3, as DNA: TGCAGTGCTAGAGGTTGGGGTCCCATCTCCTACAATGAGCAGTTCTTC.

This clonotype was counted between two and nine times. The chain links TRBV6-1 to TRBJ2-4; tentative D call: TRBD2 (7 bases). CDR1 and CDR2 from the germline V gene are MNHNS and SASEGT. V gave up 5 bases and J gave up 8 bases, with 13 bases separating them. The CDR3 contains 13 residues. DNA for the CDR3: TGTGCCAGCAGTAGAGGGGGGGAGGACATTCAGTACTTC. The encoded protein is CASSRGGEDIQYF.

There are a few counts of this clonotype. CDR3 nucleotide sequence: TGCAGTGCTTGGGCAGGGTGGTATGGCTACACCTTC. Residues: CSAWAGWYGYTF. V is TRBV20-1 and J is TRBJ1-2; a possible D gene is TRBD1 (5 bases). This CDR3 is built from 12 residues. The germline V gene has CDR1 DFQATT and CDR2 SNEGSKA (reference sequence). The V and J ends lost 5 bases and 5 bases respectively, with 12 bases between them.

This clonotype was recorded a few times. The gene calls are TRBV20-1 and TRBJ2-3, with 8 bases fitting TRBD2. Germline CDR1 DFQATT, CDR2 SNEGSKA (reference sequence). J gave up 0 bases and V 6 bases, and 5 bases lay outside the gene matches. This CDR3 comprises 14 residues. The CDR3 loop is CSAPGLASTDTQYF. Written as DNA, the CDR3 is TGCAGTGCCCCCGGACTAGCCAGCACAGATACGCAGTATTTT.

The chain links TRBV7-6 to TRBJ1-2, with D tentatively TRBD1 (6 bases). V lost 1 base, J lost 6 bases, and 12 bases lay in between. The length of the CDR3 is 14 residues. Germline-derived CDR1 and CDR2 are SGHVS and FNYEAQ. The DNA of the CDR3 is TGTGCCAGCAGCTTAGGGACAGAGGTCAATGGCTACACCTTC. It yields the protein CASSLGTEVNGYTF. Full variable domain (remainder filled in from reference TRBV7-6 and TRBJ1-2): GAGVSQSPRYKVTKRGQDVALRCDPISGHVSLYWYRQALGQGPEFLTYFNYEAQQDKSGLPNDRFSAERPEGSISTLTIQRTEQRDSAMYRCASSLGTEVNGYTFGSGTRLTVV.

This clonotype was detected many times. The gene calls are TRBV7-9 and TRBJ2-7; D gene unclear. The germline CDR1 and CDR2 sequences are SEHNR and FQNEAQ (reference sequence). CDR3 size: 12 residues. V was pared by 1 base and J by 7 bases, with 8 bases between. CDR3 nucleotides: TGTGCCAGCAGCTTAGGGCCGAGGGAGCAGTACTTC. Its protein product is CASSLGPREQYF.

The CDR3 region is CASSQSSRQAAGADTQYF. The CDR3 DNA is TGCGCCAGCAGCCAATCCTCTCGGCAGGCGGCCGGAGCAGATACGCAGTATTTT. The chain is built from TRBV4-3 and TRBJ2-3; D is undetermined. Trimming took off 2 bases at V and 4 bases at J, with 22 bases between the two ends. CDR3 length: 18 amino acids. Germline V gives CDR1 LGHNA, CDR2 YSLEER.

In its sample, this clonotype was seen a few times. The chain recombines TRBV7-9 with TRBJ1-5; D gene ambiguous. V shed 1 base and J shed 0 bases, with 13 bases lying between them. The CDR3 totals 17 residues. Germline values: CDR1 SEHNR, CDR2 FQNEAQ (reference sequence). As DNA, the CDR3 is TGTGCCAGCAGCTTAGAGCGGCAGCCCTATAGCAATCAGCCCCAGCATTTT. This translates into CASSLERQPYSNQPQHF.

The chain joins TRBV12-3 or TRBV12-4 to TRBJ2-7, with D perhaps being TRBD1 or TRBD2 (5 bases each). Deletions cut 4 bases from V and 2 bases from J, with 9 bases between. This CDR3 contains 13 residues. CDR3 nucleotides: TGTGCCAGCAGTTACGGGGCAACCTACGAGCAGTACTTC. Encoded protein: CASSYGATYEQYF.

There are many counts of this clonotype. The J gene is TRBJ2-2, the V gene TRBV5-1; the D call may be TRBD1 or TRBD2 (6 bases each). Per germline, CDR1 SGHRS and CDR2 YFSETQ. The CDR3 has 14 amino acids. V lost 4 bases and J 7 bases, leaving 14 bases between the germline ends. The CDR3 reads CASSAGQTHGELFF. The CDR3 DNA reads TGCGCCAGCAGCGCGGGACAAACCCACGGGGAGCTGTTTTTT.

This clonotype showed up just a few times. CDR3 residues: CASSLGEAGGLSYEQYF. In DNA, the CDR3 is TGTGCCAGCAGCTTGGGAGAAGCGGGGGGCCTCTCCTACGAGCAGTACTTC. This rearrangement joins TRBV7-2 to TRBJ2-7; 9 bases are a match to TRBD2. CDR1 is SGHTA and CDR2 is FQGNSA in the germline V gene. The CDR3 runs to 17 residues. V was pared by 3 bases and J by 0 bases, with 9 bases of the junction left unmatched.

This clonotype occurred a few times. The chain recombines TRBV7-6 with TRBJ1-5; tentative D call: TRBD1 (5 bases). Germline V gives CDR1 SGHVS, CDR2 FNYEAQ. The CDR3 consists of 14 residues. V was clipped by 3 bases and J by 9 bases, with 15 bases between them. In DNA, the CDR3 is TGTGCCAGCAGCTTGTGGGGGTCCTGGGGGCCCCAGCATTTT. Translated, it gives CASSLWGSWGPQHF.

The rearrangement uses TRBV20-1 and TRBJ2-7; 10 bases fit TRBD2. CDR3 length: 14 residues. The V segment lost 2 bases and the J segment 5 bases; nucleotides outside the gene matches: 6. Germline lookup yields CDR1 DFQATT and CDR2 SNEGSKA (reference sequence). Here the CDR3 reads CSARRLAGDNEQYF. The DNA for the CDR3 is TGCAGTGCTAGAAGGCTAGCGGGAGACAACGAGCAGTACTTC.

The chain is built from TRBV11-2 and TRBJ2-2, with 10 positions matching TRBD2. Trimming cost V 4 bases and J 4 bases; bases outside gene matches: 12. Per germline, CDR1 SGHAT and CDR2 FQNNGV. CDR3 size: 18 residues. CDR3 DNA sequence: TGTGCCAGCAGCTCACTCACCGTAGCGGGAGGAGTCACCGGGGAGCTGTTTTTT. Protein sequence: CASSSLTVAGGVTGELFF.

The genes are TRBV11-2 and TRBJ1-1; 7 bases align to TRBD1. V shed 5 bases, J shed 0 bases, and the junction held 9 bases outside the gene matches. CDR3 size: 16 residues. Germline loops: CDR1 SGHAT, CDR2 FQNNGV. This chain's CDR3 is CASSLARTGMNTEAFF. CDR3 DNA: TGTGCCAGCAGCCTCGCCCGGACAGGAATGAACACTGAAGCTTTCTTT.

This clonotype appeared many times. The J gene is TRBJ2-5, the V gene TRBV20-1; D is unclear. The germline CDR1 and CDR2 sequences are DFQATT and SNEGSKA (reference sequence). The CDR3 runs to 11 residues. V was trimmed by 3 bases and J by 5 bases, leaving 7 bases between them. For the CDR3, the DNA is TGCAGTGCTAGGCTTGGTGAGACCCAGTACTTC. This gives the protein CSARLGETQYF.

This clonotype occurred a few times. V is TRBV5-1 and J is TRBJ2-2; D uncertain. Looked up from germline, CDR1 is SGHRS and CDR2 is YFSETQ. Trimming shortened V by 0 bases and J by 3 bases, and 6 bases separated the two germline ends. The CDR3 consists of 14 residues. CDR3 sequence: CASSLVRHTGELFF. The CDR3 nucleotides are TGCGCCAGCAGCTTGGTCCGACACACCGGGGAGCTGTTTTTT. Drawing the rest from reference TRBV5-1 and TRBJ2-2, the complete variable domain is KAGVTQTPRYLIKTRGQQVTLSCSPISGHRSVSWYQQTPGQGLQFLFEYFSETQRNKGNFPGRFSGRQFSNSRSEMNVSTLELGDSALYLCASSLVRHTGELFFGEGSRLTVL.

The chain couples TRBV6-1 to TRBJ1-1; TRBD1 matches 10 bases. The CDR3 has 13 amino acids. Germline V gene sequence: CDR1 MNHNS, CDR2 SASEGT. The junction had 9 bases not matched to a gene; V was cut back by 6 bases and J by 11 bases. The CDR3 sequence: CASRDRGYEMAFF. DNA of the CDR3: TGTGCCAGCAGGGACAGGGGGTATGAGATGGCTTTCTTT.